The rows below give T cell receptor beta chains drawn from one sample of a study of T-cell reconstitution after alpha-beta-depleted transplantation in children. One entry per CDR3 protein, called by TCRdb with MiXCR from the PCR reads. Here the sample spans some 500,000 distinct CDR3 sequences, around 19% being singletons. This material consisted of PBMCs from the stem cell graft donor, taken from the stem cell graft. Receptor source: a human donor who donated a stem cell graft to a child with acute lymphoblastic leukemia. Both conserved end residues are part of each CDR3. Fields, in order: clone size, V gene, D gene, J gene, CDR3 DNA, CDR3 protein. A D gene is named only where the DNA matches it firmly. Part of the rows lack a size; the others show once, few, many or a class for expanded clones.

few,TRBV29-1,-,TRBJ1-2,TGCAGCGTTGAACCATACCCGGCAAGGAGAGGCTACACCTTC,CSVEPYPARRGYTF
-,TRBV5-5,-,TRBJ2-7,TGTGCCAGCAGCTTAGGGCGGATTTCCTACGAGCAGTACTTC,CASSLGRISYEQYF
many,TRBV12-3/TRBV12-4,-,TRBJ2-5,TGTGCCAGCAGCCCGGTTCAAGAGACCCAGTACTTC,CASSPVQETQYF
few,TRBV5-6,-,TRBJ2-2,TGTGCCAGCAGCTTGATAAGGGTCACCGGGGAGCTGTTTTTT,CASSLIRVTGELFF
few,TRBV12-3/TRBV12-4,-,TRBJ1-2,TGTGCCAGCACCCCTAGTGGGGATTATGGCTACACCTTC,CASTPSGDYGYTF
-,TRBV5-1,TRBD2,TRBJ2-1,TGCGCCAGCAGCCCACCCCCCACTAGCGGGAGATCGGATGAGCAGTTCTTC,CASSPPPTSGRSDEQFF
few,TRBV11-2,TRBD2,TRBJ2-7,TGTGCCAGCAGCTTTGCCCTAGCGGGATCCTACGAGCAGTACTTC,CASSFALAGSYEQYF
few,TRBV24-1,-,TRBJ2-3,TGTGCCACCAGTGATTTCCTCGGCGCGGATACGCAGTATTTT,CATSDFLGADTQYF
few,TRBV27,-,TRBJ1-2,TGTGCCAGCAGTTCCCACGGGCTACCCCTTGGCTACACCTTC,CASSSHGLPLGYTF
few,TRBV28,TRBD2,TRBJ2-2,TGTGCCAGCAGTTTACCCTGGACTAGTTGGGACACCGGGGAGCTGTTTTTT,CASSLPWTSWDTGELFF
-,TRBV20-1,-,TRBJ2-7,TGCAGTGCTAGACGGGGCAGGGGCGCCTACGAGCAGTACTTC,CSARRGRGAYEQYF
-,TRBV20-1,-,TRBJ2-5,TGCAGTGCTACCCCCACACAGGGCGCAGAGACCCAGTACTTC,CSATPTQGAETQYF
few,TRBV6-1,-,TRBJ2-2,TGTGCCAGCAATGACGAGCCGAACACCGGGGAGCTGTTTTTT,CASNDEPNTGELFF
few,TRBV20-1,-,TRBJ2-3,TGCAGTGCTGGTAGGACTCTGCTTAACACAGATACGCAGTATTTT,CSAGRTLLNTDTQYF
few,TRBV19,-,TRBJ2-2,TGTGCCAGTAGTATCAGGGGTCAGGCCGGGGAGCTGTTTTTT,CASSIRGQAGELFF
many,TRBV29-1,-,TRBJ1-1,TGCAGCGTTTTGTCCCCAGGTGAAGCTTTCTTT,CSVLSPGEAFF
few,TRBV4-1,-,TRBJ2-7,TGCGCCAGCAGCCAAGATACCGTCGGGACTCCTCCCTACGAGCAGTACTTC,CASSQDTVGTPPYEQYF
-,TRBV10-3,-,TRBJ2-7,TGTGCCATCAGGGGGGGGGCAGGGGGCTACGAGCAGTACTTC,CAIRGGAGGYEQYF
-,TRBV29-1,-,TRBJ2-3,TGCAGCGGAAGGCAGGCAGATACGCAGTATTTT,CSGRQADTQYF
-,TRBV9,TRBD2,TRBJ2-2,TGTGCCAGCAGCGCCCGGACTAGCGACGGGGAGCTGTTTTTT,CASSARTSDGELFF
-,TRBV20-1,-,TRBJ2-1,TGCAGTGCTAGCCCAGACAGTTACACCTACAATGAGCAGTTCTTC,CSASPDSYTYNEQFF
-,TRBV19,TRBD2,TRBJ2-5,TGTGCCAGTAGTTCCCGACTAGCGGGAGGGCCCTCCCAAGAGACCCAGTACTTC,CASSSRLAGGPSQETQYF
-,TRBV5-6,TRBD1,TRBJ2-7,TGTGCCAGCAGCTTGTTGCCCTCGGGACAGGGCGAGCAGTACTTC,CASSLLPSGQGEQYF
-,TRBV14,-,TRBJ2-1,TGTGCCAGCAGATCATCGTCCGCGCGGCGATACAATGAGCAGTTCTTC,CASRSSSARRYNEQFF
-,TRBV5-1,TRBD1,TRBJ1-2,TGCGCCAGCAGCTTCCGACAGGGGCTTAACTATGGCTACACCTTC,CASSFRQGLNYGYTF
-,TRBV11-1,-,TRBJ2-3,TGTGCCAGCAGCTTAAGCGCCTATCCCTCAGCTGTTAGCACAGATACGCAGTATTTT,CASSLSAYPSAVSTDTQYF
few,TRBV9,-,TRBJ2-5,TGTGCCAGCAGCGTAGAGGGAAGGGAGGAAGAGACCCAGTACTTC,CASSVEGREEETQYF
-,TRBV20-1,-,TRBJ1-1,TGCAGCTCGCGACAGGCAATGAACACTGAAGCTTTCTTT,CSSRQAMNTEAFF
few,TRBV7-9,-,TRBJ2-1,TGTGCCAGCAGCTTCGTAGTCAAATACAATGAGCAGTTCTTC,CASSFVVKYNEQFF
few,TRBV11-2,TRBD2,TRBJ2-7,TGTGCCAGCAGCATCGGGACTAGCGGGAGTGACGAGCAGTACTTC,CASSIGTSGSDEQYF
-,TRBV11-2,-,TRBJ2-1,TGTGCCAGCAGCCCCACGTACTCCTACAATGAGCAGTTCTTC,CASSPTYSYNEQFF
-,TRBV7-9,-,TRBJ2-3,TGTGCCAGCAGCTTACAAATGTCGGCAGATACGCAGTATTTT,CASSLQMSADTQYF
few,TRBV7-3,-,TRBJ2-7,TGTGCCAGCAGCTTATCTCCGGGGGCAGCCTACGAGCAGTACTTC,CASSLSPGAAYEQYF
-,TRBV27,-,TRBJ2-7,TGTGCCAGCAGTCATACAGCGATGGGCTACGAGCAGTACTTC,CASSHTAMGYEQYF
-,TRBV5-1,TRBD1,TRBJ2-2,TGCGCCAGCAGCTCTGGACAGGGGGGGAACACCGGGGAGCTGTTTTTT,CASSSGQGGNTGELFF
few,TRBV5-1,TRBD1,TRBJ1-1,TGCGCCAGCAGCACGACAGGGTCGGGGACTGAAGCTTTCTTT,CASSTTGSGTEAFF
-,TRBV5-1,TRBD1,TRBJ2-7,TGCGCCAGCAGCCTAGGGACAGGGACAACCTACGAGCAGTACTTC,CASSLGTGTTYEQYF
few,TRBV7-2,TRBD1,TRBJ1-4,TGTGCCAGCAGTGAGCGACAGGGCTGGAACTTTAATGAAAAACTGTTTTTT,CASSERQGWNFNEKLFF
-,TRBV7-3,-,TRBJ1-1,TGTGCCAGCGGCGACGCCGCGAACACTGAAGCTTTCTTT,CASGDAANTEAFF
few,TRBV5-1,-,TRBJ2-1,TGCGCCAGCAACCTGGGGACCTACAATGAGCAGTTCTTC,CASNLGTYNEQFF
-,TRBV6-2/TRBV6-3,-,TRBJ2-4,TGTGCCAGCAGCTTTTCGACAGGCCGGGGTCAGTACTTC,CASSFSTGRGQYF
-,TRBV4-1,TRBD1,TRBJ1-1,TGCGCCAGCAGCCAAGATTTGACAGGGGGTTGGAACACTGAAGCTTTCTTT,CASSQDLTGGWNTEAFF
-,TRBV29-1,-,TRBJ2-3,TGCAGCGTTGAAGGGACGCGGGTAGGGCATATACTCACAGATACGCAGTATTTT,CSVEGTRVGHILTDTQYF